The clone carrying this T cell receptor (beta chain) was detected ten times or more. TCRdb reanalyzed the PCR reads with MiXCR. Altogether over 35,000 clones are present, roughly 12% being singletons, with the ten largest covering over 7.5%. The data were taken from a study of metastatic and nonmetastatic thyroid tumors. Every patient underwent thyroid surgery untreated. Germline-derived CDR1 and CDR2 are SGHTS and YDEGEE. CDR3 length: 14 amino acids. V was cut by 4 bases and J by 4 bases, with 12 bases left in between. The chain is built from TRBV5-8 and TRBJ1-5; no firm D call. Sequenced: blood. This TCR came from a female donor with papillary thyroid cancer or a benign thyroid nodule (not recorded which). Some clones in this sample may be carry-over from other donors' samples. CDR3 sequence reads: CASSLGIGNQPQHF. CDR3 coding DNA: TGTGCCAGCAGCCTGGGGATAGGTAATCAGCCCCAGCATTTT.